The TCR beta chain under discussion was sequenced for a study of blood T cell repertoires in COVID-19. Trimming took off 2 bases at V and 10 bases at J, with 17 bases between the two ends. Germline loops: CDR1 MNHEY, CDR2 SVGAGI. The CDR3 is 14 amino acids. This clone was counted a single time. Assay used: immunoSEQ multiplex PCR; TCRdb lists only in-frame clones, some missing. The table lists more than 200,000 clones, 70% to 85% of them singletons, with about 4% in the top ten. The V call is TRBV6-5, the J call TRBJ1-1; no firm D call. The source material was peripheral blood. The TCR sequence derives from a woman aged 40 to 49 with active or convalescent COVID-19. DNA of the CDR3: TGTGCCAGCAGTTACGACGAAGGTCCGAGAGGAGCTTTCTTT. Protein sequence: CASSYDEGPRGAFF.